Listed below are T cell receptor beta chains from one sample, sequenced in a study of blood T cell repertoires in COVID-19. TCRdb keeps only in-frame clones here, not all; method: immunoSEQ multiplex PCR. This sample yields 200,000 to 250,000 clones, of which around four fifths are seen a single time; approximately 5.1% belongs to the top ten. The sample taken for sequencing was peripheral blood. These receptors came from a woman aged 55-75 years who had recovered from COVID-19. The CDR3 runs from the conserved cysteine through the conserved F or W. Fields, in order: J gene, V gene, D gene, clone size, CDR3 DNA, CDR3 protein. A D gene is named only where the DNA matches it firmly. Only some rows state a clone size, as once, few, many or a class for expanded clones.

j_gene: TRBJ2-2; v_gene: TRBV21-1; d_gene: .; abundance: .; CDR3nt: TGTGCCAGCAGCAAAGGGGAGGGTCAGAACACCGGGGAGCTGTTTTTT; CDR3aa: CASSKGEGQNTGELFF
j_gene: TRBJ2-4; v_gene: TRBV19; d_gene: .; abundance: few; CDR3nt: TGTGCCAGTACCCAAGGGGGGGGAGCCAAAAACATTCAGTACTTC; CDR3aa: CASTQGGGAKNIQYF
j_gene: TRBJ2-7; v_gene: TRBV11-3; d_gene: TRBD1; abundance: .; CDR3nt: TGTGCCAGCAGCTTAACAGGGGGGATCGAGCAGTACTTC; CDR3aa: CASSLTGGIEQYF
j_gene: TRBJ2-3; v_gene: TRBV7-3; d_gene: .; abundance: .; CDR3nt: TGTGCCAGCAGCTTAAGGAGTGGAAGCGGCTCAGATACGCAGTATTTT; CDR3aa: CASSLRSGSGSDTQYF
j_gene: TRBJ2-7; v_gene: TRBV6-5; d_gene: TRBD2; abundance: .; CDR3nt: TGTGCCAGCAGCGCGGGACTAGTTACGGACGAGCAGTACTTC; CDR3aa: CASSAGLVTDEQYF
j_gene: TRBJ1-4; v_gene: TRBV5-1; d_gene: TRBD1; abundance: .; CDR3nt: TGCGCCAGCAGCCCAAGGACAGGACTCGTGGCAACTAATGAAAAACTGTTTTTT; CDR3aa: CASSPRTGLVATNEKLFF
j_gene: TRBJ2-7; v_gene: TRBV7-8; d_gene: .; abundance: .; CDR3nt: TGTGCCAGCAGCGGTGGGCCCACCTACGAGCAGTACTTC; CDR3aa: CASSGGPTYEQYF
j_gene: TRBJ1-2; v_gene: TRBV25-1; d_gene: .; abundance: once; CDR3nt: TGTGCCAGCAGTGACGACTCCTCCCGGGGTGGCTACACCTTC; CDR3aa: CASSDDSSRGGYTF
j_gene: TRBJ2-1; v_gene: TRBV5-1; d_gene: .; abundance: .; CDR3nt: TGCGCCAGCAATCGTGACGGAGATTTCTACAATGAGCAGTTCTTC; CDR3aa: CASNRDGDFYNEQFF
j_gene: TRBJ2-1; v_gene: TRBV14; d_gene: .; abundance: .; CDR3nt: TGTGCCAGCAGCTACTTGAGCTCCTACAATGAGCAGTTCTTC; CDR3aa: CASSYLSSYNEQFF
j_gene: TRBJ2-1; v_gene: TRBV9; d_gene: TRBD2; abundance: .; CDR3nt: TGTGCCAGCAGCGTAGCGGGACTAGCGTCATACAATGAGCAGTTCTTC; CDR3aa: CASSVAGLASYNEQFF
j_gene: TRBJ2-3; v_gene: TRBV15; d_gene: .; abundance: .; CDR3nt: TGTGCCACCAGCAGAGTTAGAACAGATACGCAGTATTTT; CDR3aa: CATSRVRTDTQYF
j_gene: TRBJ1-5; v_gene: TRBV3-1/TRBV3-2; d_gene: TRBD1; abundance: .; CDR3nt: TGTGCCAGCAGCCGAGCAGACAGGACAGGGGTTCAGCCCCAGCATTTT; CDR3aa: CASSRADRTGVQPQHF
j_gene: TRBJ2-5; v_gene: TRBV12-5; d_gene: TRBD2; abundance: once; CDR3nt: TGTGCTAGTGGTCCCCCCCGGGGGGGAGAGACCCAGTACTTC; CDR3aa: CASGPPRGGETQYF
j_gene: TRBJ1-2; v_gene: TRBV6-5; d_gene: .; abundance: .; CDR3nt: TGTGCCAGCAGTCAGGCGGGTAGGAACTATGGCTACACCTTC; CDR3aa: CASSQAGRNYGYTF
j_gene: TRBJ2-7; v_gene: TRBV12-3/TRBV12-4; d_gene: .; abundance: .; CDR3nt: TGTGCCAGCAGTTTTGGACAGCCCTACGAGCAGTACTTC; CDR3aa: CASSFGQPYEQYF
j_gene: TRBJ2-3; v_gene: TRBV10-1; d_gene: TRBD1; abundance: .; CDR3nt: TGCGCCAGCAGTGATACAGGGGGTGCAGATACGCAGTATTTT; CDR3aa: CASSDTGGADTQYF
j_gene: TRBJ1-1; v_gene: TRBV16; d_gene: TRBD1; abundance: .; CDR3nt: TGTGCCAGCCTTCATGGGACAGGGAATGAAGCTTTCTTT; CDR3aa: CASLHGTGNEAFF
j_gene: TRBJ2-1; v_gene: TRBV5-1; d_gene: TRBD2; abundance: .; CDR3nt: TGCGCCAGCAGCTTCACGGGACTAAGGGAGCAGTTCTTC; CDR3aa: CASSFTGLREQFF
j_gene: TRBJ1-2; v_gene: TRBV5-1; d_gene: .; abundance: .; CDR3nt: TGCGCCAGCAGCTTGGGGGCAGGGGCTAACTATGGCTACACCTTC; CDR3aa: CASSLGAGANYGYTF
j_gene: TRBJ2-5; v_gene: TRBV7-8; d_gene: .; abundance: .; CDR3nt: TGTGCCAGCAGCTTACCTAGTCGGGAGACCCAGTACTTC; CDR3aa: CASSLPSRETQYF
j_gene: TRBJ1-2; v_gene: TRBV19; d_gene: TRBD1; abundance: .; CDR3nt: TGTGCCAGTAGTAAGGACAGGGACTATGGCTACACCTTC; CDR3aa: CASSKDRDYGYTF
j_gene: TRBJ2-6; v_gene: TRBV6-2/TRBV6-3; d_gene: .; abundance: .; CDR3nt: TGTGCCAGCAGTTTCGCTGGGGCCAACGTCCTGACTTTC; CDR3aa: CASSFAGANVLTF
j_gene: TRBJ2-3; v_gene: TRBV5-4; d_gene: TRBD2; abundance: .; CDR3nt: TGTGCCAGCAGCGTCACTAGCGGGGGGGCCAAAGATACGCAGTATTTT; CDR3aa: CASSVTSGGAKDTQYF
j_gene: TRBJ2-7; v_gene: TRBV20-1; d_gene: TRBD2; abundance: .; CDR3nt: TGCAGTGCTAGTCATAGCGGGGAAGGCCACGAGCAGTACTTC; CDR3aa: CSASHSGEGHEQYF
j_gene: TRBJ2-7; v_gene: TRBV14; d_gene: .; abundance: .; CDR3nt: TGTGCCAGCAGCCATTGGAGGGGCGAGCAGTACTTC; CDR3aa: CASSHWRGEQYF
j_gene: TRBJ2-2; v_gene: TRBV18; d_gene: TRBD1; abundance: .; CDR3nt: TGTGCCAGCTCACCACAAAGGGGACAGGGGAACACCGGGGAGCTGTTTTTT; CDR3aa: CASSPQRGQGNTGELFF
j_gene: TRBJ2-1; v_gene: TRBV5-6; d_gene: .; abundance: .; CDR3nt: TGTGCCAGCAGCTTGAGCGAGACAGACTTCTACAATGAGCAGTTCTTC; CDR3aa: CASSLSETDFYNEQFF
j_gene: TRBJ2-5; v_gene: TRBV6-6; d_gene: .; abundance: once; CDR3nt: TGTGCCAGCAGTGCCCAGGGGACCCAGTACTTC; CDR3aa: CASSAQGTQYF
j_gene: TRBJ2-1; v_gene: TRBV30; d_gene: TRBD2; abundance: .; CDR3nt: TGTGCCCTACGACTAGCGGGGAAACCATACAATGAGCAGTTCTTC; CDR3aa: CALRLAGKPYNEQFF
j_gene: TRBJ2-3; v_gene: TRBV5-1; d_gene: .; abundance: .; CDR3nt: TGCGCCAGCAGTCCCGCAGCCGGGGATACGCAGTATTTT; CDR3aa: CASSPAAGDTQYF
j_gene: TRBJ2-3; v_gene: TRBV3-1/TRBV3-2; d_gene: TRBD2; abundance: .; CDR3nt: TGTGCCAGCAGCCAAGCCGGACTAGCGGGGGGACGCACAGATACGCAGTATTTT; CDR3aa: CASSQAGLAGGRTDTQYF
j_gene: TRBJ1-2; v_gene: TRBV4-1; d_gene: TRBD1; abundance: .; CDR3nt: TGCGCCAGCAGCCAAGGGACAGGTACCAGCTATGGCTACACCTTC; CDR3aa: CASSQGTGTSYGYTF
j_gene: TRBJ2-3; v_gene: TRBV5-8; d_gene: .; abundance: .; CDR3nt: TGTGCCAGCAGCTTGGGGGTCAGGGGAAGCACAGATACGCAGTATTTT; CDR3aa: CASSLGVRGSTDTQYF
j_gene: TRBJ2-3; v_gene: TRBV7-3; d_gene: TRBD2; abundance: .; CDR3nt: TGTGCCAGCAGTCCTGAGTTAGTGGCGGGGGGAAGAGATACGCAGTATTTT; CDR3aa: CASSPELVAGGRDTQYF
j_gene: TRBJ1-1; v_gene: TRBV9; d_gene: .; abundance: few; CDR3nt: TGTGCCAGCAGCGTAGGGGGCACTTTCTCTGAAGCTTTCTTT; CDR3aa: CASSVGGTFSEAFF
j_gene: TRBJ2-7; v_gene: TRBV19; d_gene: .; abundance: .; CDR3nt: TGTGCCAGTAGTATAGAAGGGGGATACGAGCAGTACTTC; CDR3aa: CASSIEGGYEQYF
j_gene: TRBJ1-1; v_gene: TRBV7-3; d_gene: .; abundance: .; CDR3nt: TGTGCCAGCAGCTCCGGGGGGGACACTGAAGCTTTCTTT; CDR3aa: CASSSGGDTEAFF
j_gene: TRBJ2-5; v_gene: TRBV24-1; d_gene: .; abundance: once; CDR3nt: TGTGCCACCAGTGAACCCGACTTCGGACAAGAGACCCAGTACTTC; CDR3aa: CATSEPDFGQETQYF
j_gene: TRBJ1-4; v_gene: TRBV4-3; d_gene: TRBD1; abundance: once; CDR3nt: TGCGCCAGCAGCCAAGATGGGACAGGAGCTACTAATGAAAAACTGTTTTTT; CDR3aa: CASSQDGTGATNEKLFF
j_gene: TRBJ1-3; v_gene: TRBV12-5; d_gene: .; abundance: .; CDR3nt: TGTGCTAGTGGTTTGGACAGTAGCTCTGGAAACACCATATATTTT; CDR3aa: CASGLDSSSGNTIYF
j_gene: TRBJ1-3; v_gene: TRBV9; d_gene: .; abundance: .; CDR3nt: TGTGCCAGCAGCCCCCGCTGGGGGCGAGGAAACACCATATATTTT; CDR3aa: CASSPRWGRGNTIYF
j_gene: TRBJ1-2; v_gene: TRBV7-2; d_gene: .; abundance: .; CDR3nt: TGTGCCAGCAGCTTAGCGTCGGGGGACGGCTACACCTTC; CDR3aa: CASSLASGDGYTF
j_gene: TRBJ2-7; v_gene: TRBV7-8; d_gene: .; abundance: .; CDR3nt: TGTGCCAGCAGCTTTGGCAGGGTCGGCCCCTACGAGCAGTACTTC; CDR3aa: CASSFGRVGPYEQYF
j_gene: TRBJ1-1; v_gene: TRBV10-1; d_gene: TRBD1; abundance: .; CDR3nt: TGCGCCAGCAGTGAGTCAGGGGGCTTATCTGAAGCTTTCTTT; CDR3aa: CASSESGGLSEAFF
j_gene: TRBJ2-7; v_gene: TRBV7-2; d_gene: .; abundance: .; CDR3nt: TGTGCCAGCAGCTTAGTTGGGCAGGTCTCCTACGAGCAGTACTTC; CDR3aa: CASSLVGQVSYEQYF
j_gene: TRBJ2-5; v_gene: TRBV5-1; d_gene: TRBD2; abundance: .; CDR3nt: TGCGCCAGCAGCTTGGCATCGGGACTAGCTTATACGGCCGAGACCCAGTACTTC; CDR3aa: CASSLASGLAYTAETQYF
j_gene: TRBJ2-3; v_gene: TRBV4-1; d_gene: .; abundance: .; CDR3nt: TGCGCCAGCAGCCAAGATAGATTGGGGCACCGTACGCAGTATTTT; CDR3aa: CASSQDRLGHRTQYF